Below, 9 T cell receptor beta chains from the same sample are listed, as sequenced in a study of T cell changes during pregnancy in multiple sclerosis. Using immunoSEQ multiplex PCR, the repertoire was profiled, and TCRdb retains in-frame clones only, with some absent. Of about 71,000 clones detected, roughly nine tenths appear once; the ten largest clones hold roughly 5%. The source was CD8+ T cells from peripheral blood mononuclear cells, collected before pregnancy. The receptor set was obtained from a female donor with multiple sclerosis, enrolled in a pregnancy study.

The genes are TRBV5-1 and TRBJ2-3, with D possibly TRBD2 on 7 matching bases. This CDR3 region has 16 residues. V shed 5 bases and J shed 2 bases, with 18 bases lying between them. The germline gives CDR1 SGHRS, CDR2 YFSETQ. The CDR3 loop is CASSSGGGGVTDTQYF. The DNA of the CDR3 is TGCGCCAGCAGTTCGGGGGGCGGGGGCGTCACAGATACGCAGTATTTT.

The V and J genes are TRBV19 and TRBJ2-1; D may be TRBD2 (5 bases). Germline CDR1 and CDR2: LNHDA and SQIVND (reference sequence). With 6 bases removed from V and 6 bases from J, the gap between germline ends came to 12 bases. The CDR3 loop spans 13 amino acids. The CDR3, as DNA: TGTGCCAGTAGCACCCCGGGAAGCAATGAGCAGTTCTTC. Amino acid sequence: CASSTPGSNEQFF. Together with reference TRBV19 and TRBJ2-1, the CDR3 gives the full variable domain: DGGITQSPKYLFRKEGQNVTLSCEQNLNHDAMYWYRQDPGQGLRLIYYSQIVNDFQKGDIAEGYSVSREKKESFPLTVTSAQKNPTAFYLCASSTPGSNEQFFGPGTRLTVL.

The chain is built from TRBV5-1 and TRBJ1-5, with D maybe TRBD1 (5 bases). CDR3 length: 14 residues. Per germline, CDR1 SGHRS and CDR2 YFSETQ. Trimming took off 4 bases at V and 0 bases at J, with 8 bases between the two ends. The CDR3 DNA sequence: TGCGCCAGCAGCGAAGGGGATAGCAATCAGCCCCAGCATTTT. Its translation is CASSEGDSNQPQHF. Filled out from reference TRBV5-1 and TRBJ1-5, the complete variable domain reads KAGVTQTPRYLIKTRGQQVTLSCSPISGHRSVSWYQQTPGQGLQFLFEYFSETQRNKGNFPGRFSGRQFSNSRSEMNVSTLELGDSALYLCASSEGDSNQPQHFGDGTRLSIL.

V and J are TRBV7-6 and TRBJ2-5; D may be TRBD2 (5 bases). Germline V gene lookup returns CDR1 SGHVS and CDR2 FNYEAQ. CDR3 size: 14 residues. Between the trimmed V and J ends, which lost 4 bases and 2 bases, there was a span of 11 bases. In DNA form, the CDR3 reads TGTGCCAGCAGCTACGGACTGGGACAAGAGACCCAGTACTTC. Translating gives CASSYGLGQETQYF. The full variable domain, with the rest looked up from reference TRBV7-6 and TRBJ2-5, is GAGVSQSPRYKVTKRGQDVALRCDPISGHVSLYWYRQALGQGPEFLTYFNYEAQQDKSGLPNDRFSAERPEGSISTLTIQRTEQRDSAMYRCASSYGLGQETQYFGPGTRLLVL.

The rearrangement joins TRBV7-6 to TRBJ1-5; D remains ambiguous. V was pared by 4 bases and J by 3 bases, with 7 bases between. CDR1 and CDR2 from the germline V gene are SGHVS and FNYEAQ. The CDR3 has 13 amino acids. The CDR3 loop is CASSYGDNQPQHF. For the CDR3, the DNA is TGTGCCAGCAGCTACGGGGACAATCAGCCCCAGCATTTT.

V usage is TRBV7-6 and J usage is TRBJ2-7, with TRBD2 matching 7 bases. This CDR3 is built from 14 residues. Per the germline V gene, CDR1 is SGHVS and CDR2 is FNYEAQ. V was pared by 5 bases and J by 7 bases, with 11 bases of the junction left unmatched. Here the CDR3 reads CASSPFMVGGEQYF. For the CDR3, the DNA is TGTGCCAGCAGCCCCTTTATGGTGGGAGGGGAGCAGTACTTC.

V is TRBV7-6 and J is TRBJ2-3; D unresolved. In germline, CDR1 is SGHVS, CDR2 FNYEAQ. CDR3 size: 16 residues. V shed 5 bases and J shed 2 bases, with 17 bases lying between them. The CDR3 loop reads CASSEPAAEYTDTQYF. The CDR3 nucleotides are TGTGCCAGCAGCGAACCGGCGGCGGAATACACAGATACGCAGTATTTT.

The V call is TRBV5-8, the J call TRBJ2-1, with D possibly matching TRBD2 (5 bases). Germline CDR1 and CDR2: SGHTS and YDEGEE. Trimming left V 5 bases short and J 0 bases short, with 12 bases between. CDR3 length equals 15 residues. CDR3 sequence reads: CASSLGESSYNEQFF. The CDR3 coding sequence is TGTGCCAGCAGTCTGGGAGAGAGCTCCTACAATGAGCAGTTCTTC.

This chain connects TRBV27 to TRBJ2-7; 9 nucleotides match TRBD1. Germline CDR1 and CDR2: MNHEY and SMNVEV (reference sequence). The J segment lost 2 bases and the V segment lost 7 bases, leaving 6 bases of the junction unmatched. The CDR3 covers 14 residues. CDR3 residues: CASTLGQGPYEQYF. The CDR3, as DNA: TGTGCCAGCACCTTAGGACAGGGGCCCTACGAGCAGTACTTC.